The present T cell receptor beta chain was sequenced within a study of T-cell memory formation after mild COVID-19. The sample holds a few counts of this clonotype. TCRdb reprocessed the 5' RACE reads with MiXCR, giving one entry per CDR3 protein. The sample has roughly 190,000 distinct CDR3 sequences; about 10% are singletons. Sequencing was performed on PBMCs or a T cell subset sorted from them (not recorded which). This receptor was taken from a man younger than 30 who had mild COVID-19 (a few samples of this study predate the infection). Cell type and time point are not known.

The CDR3 DNA sequence: TGTGCCAGCAGCTTCAAGGGTTGGGCAGATACGCAGTATTTT. Protein sequence: CASSFKGWADTQYF. The V call is TRBV11-3, the J call TRBJ2-3, with D uncertain. Germline V CDR1 and CDR2: SGHNT, YENEEA. This CDR3 is 14 amino acids long. V was trimmed by 3 bases and J by 4 bases, leaving 11 bases between them.